The clone carrying this T cell receptor (beta chain) was detected only a few times. Its antigen is not known. This sample is part of a study of beta chain features in type 1 diabetes. Study-wide results and limits: Over-representation of high TCR-expressing cells was a possible consequence of cDNA sequencing. Type 1 diabetes patients had moderately but significantly shorter TCRB CDR3s in all four CD4+ subsets. VDJ junctions sequenced from type 1 diabetes patients showed fewer insertions and more deletions.

Investigators reverse transcribed all isolated RNA, so they sequenced expressed TCRB transcripts. Some clones are missing from TCRdb's copy, which holds only in-frame ones; the method was immunoSEQ multiplex PCR. The table has more than 250,000 clones, less than 30% seen once; the top ten hold about 0.011%. By way of CD45RO/CCR7/CD25/CD127/CD95/CD27, the CD4+ regulatory, stem cell-like memory, central memory and naive cells were sorted. The sample consisted of naive CD4+ T cells from blood. The source of this sequence is a young woman with type 1 diabetes.

CDR3 residues: CASRRDGLAGGPYNEQFF. For the CDR3, the DNA is TGTGCCAGCAGGCGAGACGGACTAGCGGGAGGACCCTACAATGAGCAGTTCTTC. V and J are TRBV7-2 and TRBJ2-1, with 14 bases fitting TRBD2. The CDR3 covers 18 residues. After removal of 6 bases from V and 2 bases from J, the junction contained 9 bases not matched to a gene. Germline CDR1 reads SGHTA; CDR2 reads FQGNSA.